A selection of T cell receptor beta chains follows, all from one sample in a study of shared clonotypes between healthy human individuals. Profiling relied on immunoSEQ multiplex PCR, and the TCRdb table lists in-frame clones only, not all of them. Of hundreds of thousands of clones in the sample, roughly 70% were seen once. Source material: memory CD4+ T cells sorted from blood. The receptors shown here come from a woman aged 25 to 45 in good health. CDR3s include the opening cysteine and the closing phenylalanine or tryptophan. D genes are given only for firm matches. Rows give clone size only sometimes, using once, few, many, or a class for an expanded clone.

cdr3_length	v_call	d_call	clone_size	j_call	cdr3_nt	cdr3_aa
14	TRBV19	NA	NA	TRBJ1-1	TGTGCCAGTAGCGCAGGGTATTCCGGCACTGAAGCTTTCTTT	CASSAGYSGTEAFF
11	TRBV10-2	NA	NA	TRBJ2-1	TGCGCCAGCAGTGGCTACAATGAGCAGTTCTTC	CASSGYNEQFF
11	TRBV28	NA	NA	TRBJ1-2	TGTGCCAGCCTGGCCTCCTATGGCTACACCTTC	CASLASYGYTF
14	TRBV6-5	NA	NA	TRBJ2-5	TGTGCCAGCAGTTACTCAACTAGTTTGGAGACCCAGTACTTC	CASSYSTSLETQYF
14	TRBV5-4	NA	NA	TRBJ2-5	TGTGCCAGCAGCCTCAGGGTTAGCGTGGAGACCCAGTACTTC	CASSLRVSVETQYF
14	TRBV15	NA	NA	TRBJ2-2	TGTGCCACCAGCAGAGAAGACAGGTCCGGGGAGCTGTTTTTT	CATSREDRSGELFF
15	TRBV5-1	TRBD2	NA	TRBJ2-1	TGCGCCAGCAGTCAGACTAGCGGGCACCCCAATGAGCAGTTCTTC	CASSQTSGHPNEQFF
14	TRBV4-3	NA	NA	TRBJ2-7	TGCGCCAGCCTCCAAGACTGCGTAATCTATGAGCAGTACTTC	CASLQDCVIYEQYF
14	TRBV21-1	NA	few	TRBJ2-5	TGTGCCAGCAGCACTCGGACAGGGCAAGAGACCCAGTACTTC	CASSTRTGQETQYF
16	TRBV19	NA	NA	TRBJ2-5	TGTGCCAGTAGTATCGTTCCGTACCCCGCCCAAGAGACCCAGTACTTC	CASSIVPYPAQETQYF
12	TRBV27	NA	NA	TRBJ2-7	TGTGCCAGCAGGACGGGATCCTACGAGCAGTACTTC	CASRTGSYEQYF
17	TRBV7-8	TRBD2	NA	TRBJ2-2	TGTGCCAGCAGACTAGCGCTCAGGTTCGGGGTGTCCGGGGAGCTGTTTTTT	CASRLALRFGVSGELFF
16	TRBV19	TRBD1	NA	TRBJ1-1	TGTGCCAGTACGCAAAACACAGGGGCGGGTGGCACTGAAGCTTTCTTT	CASTQNTGAGGTEAFF
10	TRBV20-1	NA	NA	TRBJ2-1	TGCAGTGCTAGTAGGAATGAGCAGTTCTTC	CSASRNEQFF
16	TRBV4-2	TRBD2	NA	TRBJ2-7	TGTGCCAGCAGCCAAGATGGACTAGCGGGAGGATACGAGCAGTACTTC	CASSQDGLAGGYEQYF
12	TRBV28	NA	NA	TRBJ2-7	TGTGCCAGCAGTTTAAACGTAGGCGAGCAGTACTTC	CASSLNVGEQYF
16	TRBV28	NA	NA	TRBJ1-1	TGTGCCAGCAGCTCATATCCGGGACGCCCGAACACTGAAGCTTTCTTT	CASSSYPGRPNTEAFF
15	TRBV25-1	NA	few	TRBJ1-4	TGTGCCAGCAGTGAAAGGGCAGCAATTAATGAAAAACTGTTTTTT	CASSERAAINEKLFF
15	TRBV9	NA	NA	TRBJ1-3	TGTGCCAGCAGCCCCCGAGGGGACTCTGGAAACACCATATATTTT	CASSPRGDSGNTIYF
17	TRBV27	TRBD2	NA	TRBJ2-2	TGTGCCAGCAGTTTAAAGGCGGGAGGGTTCTACACCGGGGAGCTGTTTTTT	CASSLKAGGFYTGELFF
12	TRBV29-1	TRBD1	once	TRBJ2-7	TGCAGCGTTGTAGGGGGCGGATACGAGCAGTACTTC	CSVVGGGYEQYF
15	TRBV19	NA	NA	TRBJ1-4	TGTGCCAGTAGTATCCTCAGGGGTGCTAATGAAAAACTGTTTTTT	CASSILRGANEKLFF
11	TRBV28	NA	NA	TRBJ1-1	TGTGCCAGCACCCAACGGTCTGAAGCTTTCTTT	CASTQRSEAFF
14	TRBV5-1	NA	NA	TRBJ2-5	TGCGCCAGCAGCTTCGGGGGATTCCGGGAGACCCAGTACTTC	CASSFGGFRETQYF
11	TRBV28	NA	NA	TRBJ1-4	TGTGCCAGCAGTACCGGGCGAAAACTGTTTTTT	CASSTGRKLFF
13	TRBV4-1	TRBD1	NA	TRBJ2-5	TGCGCCAGCTCTTATGGACAGGGTGAGACCCAGTACTTC	CASSYGQGETQYF
15	TRBV5-4	TRBD2	many	TRBJ2-2	TGTGCCAGCAGCTACGGGACTACCTACACCGGGGAGCTGTTTTTT	CASSYGTTYTGELFF
14	TRBV7-2	TRBD2	few	TRBJ2-3	TGTGCCAGCAGCTTAGGGACTAGCGTAGATACGCAGTATTTT	CASSLGTSVDTQYF
16	TRBV4-1	NA	NA	TRBJ2-6	TGCGCCAGCAGCCCGACGCGGCAGTCTGGGGCCAACGTCCTGACTTTC	CASSPTRQSGANVLTF
14	TRBV6-1	NA	few	TRBJ2-6	TGTGCCAGCGACGCAGGGGATGGGGCCAACGTCCTGACTTTC	CASDAGDGANVLTF
13	TRBV6-6	NA	NA	TRBJ1-5	TGTGCCAGCAGTCCCGGGGGGAATCAGCCCCAGCATTTT	CASSPGGNQPQHF
13	TRBV10-3	NA	NA	TRBJ1-1	TGTGCCATCAGTGAGACTGGGGACACTGAAGCTTTCTTT	CAISETGDTEAFF
14	TRBV7-6	NA	NA	TRBJ2-1	TGTGCCAGCAGCTTAGTTCCTAGTGGGAATGAGCAGTTCTTC	CASSLVPSGNEQFF
14	TRBV10-2	TRBD2	NA	TRBJ2-3	TGCGCCAGCAGTGTAGCGGGGAGCCCAGATACGCAGTATTTT	CASSVAGSPDTQYF
14	TRBV2	NA	NA	TRBJ2-3	TGTGCCAGCGGCGAGGGCGTAAGCACAGATACGCAGTATTTT	CASGEGVSTDTQYF
17	TRBV28	TRBD1	NA	TRBJ1-5	TGTGCCAGCAGTCGCGACAGGGGGCCTTATAGCAATCAGCCCCAGCATTTT	CASSRDRGPYSNQPQHF
12	TRBV18	NA	few	TRBJ1-2	TGTGCCAGCTCACCAGAGGAGGAGGGCTACACCTTC	CASSPEEEGYTF
14	TRBV11-2	TRBD1	NA	TRBJ2-1	TGTGCCAGCAGCCCTCGGACAGGCCCGGATGAGCAGTTCTTC	CASSPRTGPDEQFF
12	TRBV29-1	TRBD1	few	TRBJ2-7	TGCAGCGTTGAAGGCGACAGGGACGAGCAGTACTTC	CSVEGDRDEQYF
13	TRBV27	NA	NA	TRBJ1-4	TGTGCCAGCCTGTCAGGGGAGGGGAGAAAACTGTTTTTT	CASLSGEGRKLFF
12	TRBV29-1	TRBD1	NA	TRBJ2-5	TGCAGCGCCGGACAGGGTGGAGAGACCCAGTACTTC	CSAGQGGETQYF
16	TRBV14	TRBD1	NA	TRBJ1-6	TGTGCCAGCAGCCCAGGGACAGGGGCTTTCAATTCACCCCTCCACTTT	CASSPGTGAFNSPLHF